The T cell receptor (beta chain) described here comes from a study of naive CD8 T cells in extremely preterm neonates. Study-level points and caveats: Preterm samples differed in productive template counts; sample size was small. Preterm infants showed shorter CDR3s, fewer N additions and less trimming than older groups.

The germline CDR1 and CDR2 sequences are GTSNPN and SVGIG (reference sequence). V was clipped by 2 bases and J by 7 bases, with 11 bases between them. CDR3 size: 12 residues. Regarding this clone: The antigen is not known.

Healthy children aged about 15-60 months having elective surgery, and healthy nonsmoking adults, gave blood. The sample holds sorted live naive CD8+ CD45RA+CCR7+ T cells. Produced via immunoSEQ multiplex PCR; TCRdb's table is partial and in-frame only. The sample yields several thousand clones, under 98% seen once. The chain carries TRBV30 and TRBJ1-1, with TRBD1 as a possible D gene (5 bases). The source of this sequence is a human donor in good health. Material for sequencing was naive CD8+ T cells from blood. The CDR3 DNA reads as TGTGCCTGGAGTCTTACGGGGGGTGAAGCTTTCTTT. Translated: CAWSLTGGEAFF.